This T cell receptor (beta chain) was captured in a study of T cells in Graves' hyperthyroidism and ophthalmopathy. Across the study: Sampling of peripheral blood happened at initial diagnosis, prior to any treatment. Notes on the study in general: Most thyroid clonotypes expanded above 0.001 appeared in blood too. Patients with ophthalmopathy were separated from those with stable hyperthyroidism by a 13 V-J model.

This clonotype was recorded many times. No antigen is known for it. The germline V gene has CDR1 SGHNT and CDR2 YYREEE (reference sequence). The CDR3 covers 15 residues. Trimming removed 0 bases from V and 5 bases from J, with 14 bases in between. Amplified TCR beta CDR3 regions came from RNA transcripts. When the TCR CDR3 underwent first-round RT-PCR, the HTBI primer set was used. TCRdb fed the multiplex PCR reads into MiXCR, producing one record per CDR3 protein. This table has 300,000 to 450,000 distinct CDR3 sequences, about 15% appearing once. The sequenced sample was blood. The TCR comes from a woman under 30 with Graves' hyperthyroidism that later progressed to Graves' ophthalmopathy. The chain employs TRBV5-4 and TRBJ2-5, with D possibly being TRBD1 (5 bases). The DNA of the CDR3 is TGTGCCAGCAGCTTGGCCGAGACAGCTCTGGAGACCCAGTACTTC. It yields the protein CASSLAETALETQYF.